Below are 28 T cell receptor beta chains sequenced from a single sample in a study of blood T cell repertoires in COVID-19. The protocol was immunoSEQ multiplex PCR, while the TCRdb copy is restricted to in-frame clones and leaves out a portion. The table lists 140,000 or so clones, 65% to 85% of them singletons. Sequencing input: peripheral blood. Receptors were obtained from a human donor in a cohort sampled during active COVID-19.

The genes are TRBV29-1 and TRBJ2-5, with TRBD2 matching 12 bases. V lost 5 bases to trimming and J lost 5 bases; unmatched junction nucleotides: 9. The germline V gene has CDR1 SQVTM and CDR2 ANQGSEA. This CDR3 is built from 15 residues. The CDR3 reads CSVRASGGAEETQYF. CDR3 in DNA: TGCAGCGTTCGTGCTAGCGGGGGGGCGGAGGAGACCCAGTACTTC. Based on the CDR3 plus reference TRBV29-1 and TRBJ2-5, the full variable domain is SAVISQKPSRDICQRGTSLTIQCQVDSQVTMMFWYRQQPGQSLTLIATANQGSEATYESGFVIDKFPISRPNLTFSTLTVSNMSPEDSSIYLCSVRASGGAEETQYFGPGTRLLVL.

The rearrangement joins TRBV10-3 to TRBJ1-5; the D is unclear. The V and J ends lost 0 bases and 9 bases respectively, with 18 bases between them. CDR1 ENHRY and CDR2 SYGVKD come from the germline V gene. This CDR3 is 16 amino acids long. The CDR3 coding sequence is TGTGCCATCAGTGAGTCGAGAGGGCAGGCCCCAAGGCCCCAGCATTTT. Residues: CAISESRGQAPRPQHF.

The rearrangement uses TRBV10-3 and TRBJ2-5, with TRBD2 matching over 10 bases. Trimming at V came to 6 bases and at J to 3 bases, leaving 1 base not matched to a gene. The V gene's germline CDR1 is ENHRY and CDR2 SYGVKD. The CDR3 length is 13 residues. This CDR3 is CAISSGGEETQYF. The CDR3 coding sequence is TGTGCCATCAGCAGCGGGGGGGAAGAGACCCAGTACTTC.

This clone is a singleton in its sample. V and J are TRBV5-1 and TRBJ1-2; D remains unclear. This CDR3 comprises 11 residues. V dropped 0 bases and J dropped 10 bases, with 7 bases sitting between them. Per germline, CDR1 SGHRS and CDR2 YFSETQ. The CDR3 nucleotides read TGCGCCAGCAGCTTGGGCGCCTTCTACACCTTC. It translates to CASSLGAFYTF. The complete variable domain, with remaining parts taken from reference TRBV5-1 and TRBJ1-2, reads KAGVTQTPRYLIKTRGQQVTLSCSPISGHRSVSWYQQTPGQGLQFLFEYFSETQRNKGNFPGRFSGRQFSNSRSEMNVSTLELGDSALYLCASSLGAFYTFGSGTRLTVV.

The chain uses TRBV25-1 and TRBJ2-1; 12 bases line up with TRBD2. The trim removed 1 base at V and 7 bases at J, leaving 5 bases unmatched. This CDR3 is 16 amino acids long. Germline CDR1 is MGHDK and CDR2 is SYGVNS. The CDR3 region has the DNA TGTGCCAGCAGTGAATCTGTAACTAGCGGGGGGAATGAGCAGTTCTTC. Its translation is CASSESVTSGGNEQFF.

V usage is TRBV6-1 and J usage is TRBJ2-5, with 12 bases aligning to TRBD1. Trimming at V came to 4 bases and at J to 1 base, leaving 4 bases not matched to a gene. The CDR3 runs 16 residues. Germline V gene lookup returns CDR1 MNHNS and CDR2 SASEGT. CDR3 bases: TGTGCCAGCAGTGCCCGGGACAGGGGGCCCCAAGAGACCCAGTACTTC. It encodes CASSARDRGPQETQYF.

The gene calls are TRBV6-6 and TRBJ2-5; D might be TRBD2 (5 bases). The CDR3 has 10 residues. Per the germline V gene, CDR1 is MNHNY and CDR2 is SVGAGI (reference sequence). Trimming pared 9 bases from V and 7 bases from J, leaving 9 bases between. The CDR3 spells CASQAGTQYF. The CDR3 coding sequence is TGTGCCAGTCAGGCGGGGACCCAGTACTTC.

The CDR3 bases are TGTGCCAGCAGCTTGTGGGGGCGGGAAAAACTGTTTTTT. Its protein is CASSLWGREKLFF. The chain couples TRBV5-5 to TRBJ1-4, with D tentatively TRBD1 (6 bases). V dropped 1 base and J dropped 8 bases, with 9 bases sitting between them. The CDR3 runs 13 residues. Germline-derived CDR1 and CDR2 are SGHKS and YYEKEE (reference sequence).

The chain couples TRBV18 to TRBJ2-7, with a possible D match to TRBD2 (5 bases). V shed 5 bases and J shed 2 bases, with 19 bases lying between them. CDR3 length equals 16 residues. The germline CDR1 and CDR2 sequences are KGHSH and LQKENI. The CDR3 sequence: CASSSIFGELTYEQYF. DNA of the CDR3: TGTGCCAGCTCATCCATCTTCGGGGAGCTCACCTACGAGCAGTACTTC.

The chain couples TRBV6-5 to TRBJ1-2, with TRBD1 identical over 7 bases. This CDR3 comprises 14 residues. V was clipped by 7 bases and J by 0 bases; unmatched bases: 5. Germline CDR1 is MNHEY and CDR2 is SVGAGI. CDR3 sequence reads: CASTRDSSNYGYTF. CDR3 in DNA: TGTGCCAGCACCCGGGACAGTTCTAACTATGGCTACACCTTC.

This chain links TRBV11-3 with TRBJ2-7; D might be TRBD1 (5 bases). The germline gives CDR1 SGHNT, CDR2 YENEEA. The V end lost 5 bases, the J end lost 5 bases, and 13 bases lay between the germline ends. This CDR3 is 13 amino acids long. CDR3: CASSQGSGHEQYF. The CDR3 DNA follows: TGTGCCAGCAGCCAGGGCTCCGGTCACGAGCAGTACTTC.

V and J are TRBV20-1 and TRBJ1-1; weak D call: TRBD1 (5 bases). V was clipped by 3 bases and J by 7 bases, with 18 bases between them. Germline loops: CDR1 DFQATT, CDR2 SNEGSKA (reference sequence). The CDR3 extends over 14 amino acids. The CDR3 protein is CSASIWGGAGEAFF. The CDR3 DNA reads TGCAGTGCTAGTATTTGGGGAGGGGCAGGTGAAGCTTTCTTT.

J is TRBJ1-3 and V is TRBV12-5; 11 bases line up with TRBD1. CDR3 length: 16 amino acids. Germline V gene data show CDR1 as LGHNT and CDR2 as FRNRAP. Germline trimming cut 6 bases from V and 3 bases from J; bases unmatched to any gene: 7. DNA of the CDR3: TGTGCTAGTGGGCGGACAGGGGGCGCTTTTGGAAACACCATATATTTT. Amino acid sequence: CASGRTGGAFGNTIYF.

V gene TRBV24-1 combines with J gene TRBJ2-1; D is undetermined. The CDR3 is made up of 17 amino acids. From germline, CDR1 is KGHDR and CDR2 SFDVKD. Trimming removed 9 bases from V and 0 bases from J, with 20 bases in between. CDR3 coding DNA: TGTGCCACCTTTCCAGGAATCCAAACGGTCTCCTACAATGAGCAGTTCTTC. Translation: CATFPGIQTVSYNEQFF.

The chain couples TRBV5-1 to TRBJ2-2; 10 positions match TRBD1. The J segment lost 6 bases and the V segment lost 0 bases, leaving 2 bases of the junction unmatched. Germline assignment: CDR1 SGHRS and CDR2 YFSETQ. This CDR3 is built from 15 residues. The CDR3 loop reads CASSLDGQGAGELFF. The CDR3 coding sequence is TGCGCCAGCAGCTTGGACGGACAGGGGGCCGGGGAGCTGTTTTTT.

This chain uses TRBV27 with TRBJ2-6, with 8 bases fitting TRBD1. There are 19 residues in the CDR3. Germline assignment: CDR1 MNHEY and CDR2 SMNVEV (reference sequence). V was clipped by 1 base and J by 3 bases; unmatched bases: 11. The CDR3 is CASSLYPPQGAGGANVLTF. CDR3 nucleotide sequence: TGTGCCAGCAGTTTATACCCCCCCCAGGGGGCGGGTGGGGCCAACGTCCTGACTTTC. The full variable domain, in which reference TRBV27 and TRBJ2-6 provide the parts outside the CDR3, is EAQVTQNPRYLITVTGKKLTVTCSQNMNHEYMSWYRQDPGLGLRQIYYSMNVEVTDKGDVPEGYKVSRKEKRNFPLILESPSPNQTSLYFCASSLYPPQGAGGANVLTFGAGSRLTVL.

The V gene is TRBV6-5, the J gene TRBJ2-5, with D possibly matching TRBD2 (5 bases). The CDR3 length is 15 residues. Trimming took off 2 bases at V and 5 bases at J, with 15 bases between the two ends. Germline CDR1 MNHEY, CDR2 SVGAGI. CDR3 in amino acids: CASSYDEGRWETQYF. The DNA for the CDR3 is TGTGCCAGCAGTTACGACGAGGGCCGCTGGGAGACCCAGTACTTC.

This chain uses TRBV5-4 with TRBJ2-2; TRBD1 might be the D (6 bases). This CDR3 comprises 15 residues. With 4 bases removed from V and 5 bases from J, the gap between germline ends came to 15 bases. CDR1 is SGHNT, CDR2 YYREEE, per germline (reference sequence). The CDR3 region is CASSLGTRSTGELFF. The CDR3, as DNA: TGTGCCAGCAGCCTCGGGACACGGAGTACCGGGGAGCTGTTTTTT.

This chain uses TRBV6-5 with TRBJ1-2; 11 bases map to TRBD1. Trimming took 4 bases from V and 6 from J; bases not matched to a gene: 1. The CDR3 contains 13 residues. Germline-derived CDR1 and CDR2 are MNHEY and SVGAGI. CDR3 sequence reads: CASSWDRGNGYTF. CDR3 bases: TGTGCCAGCAGTTGGGACAGGGGGAATGGCTACACCTTC.

Only a few counts were recorded for this clone. The chain recombines TRBV12-5 with TRBJ1-4; D uncertain. Germline V lookup: CDR1 LGHNT, CDR2 FRNRAP. This CDR3 has 14 amino acids. V was trimmed by 6 bases and J by 3 bases, leaving 11 bases between them. CDR3 nucleotide sequence: TGTGCTAGTGGACTAGGAATATCTAATGAAAAACTGTTTTTT. It specifies CASGLGISNEKLFF.

DNA for the CDR3: TGTGCCAGCAGCTTATTTCCCCAGGGCGACACAGATACGCAGTATTTT. Its protein is CASSLFPQGDTDTQYF. The gene calls are TRBV7-2 and TRBJ2-3; D possibly corresponds to TRBD1 (5 bases). Germline lookup yields CDR1 SGHTA and CDR2 FQGNSA. The germline V and J ends were trimmed by 2 bases and 2 bases, with 14 bases remaining between them. The CDR3 loop spans 16 amino acids. Full variable domain (remainder filled in from reference TRBV7-2 and TRBJ2-3): GAGVSQSPSNKVTEKGKDVELRCDPISGHTALYWYRQSLGQGLEFLIYFQGNSAPDKSGLPSDRFSAERTGGSVSTLTIQRTQQEDSAVYLCASSLFPQGDTDTQYFGPGTRLTVL.

This chain joins TRBV5-1 and TRBJ1-4; D is undetermined. Germline assignment: CDR1 SGHRS and CDR2 YFSETQ. Trimming removed 4 bases from V and 0 bases from J, with 10 bases in between. This CDR3 spans 15 amino acids. In DNA, the CDR3 is TGCGCCAGCAGCGAACAGATTTCAACTAATGAAAAACTGTTTTTT. Translating it yields CASSEQISTNEKLFF.

This chain connects TRBV6-1 to TRBJ2-5, with unresolved D. Germline CDR1 and CDR2: MNHNS and SASEGT. The CDR3 is 15 residues long. V lost 5 bases and J lost 1, with 14 bases in between. The CDR3 spells CASSWRSSLQETQYF. The CDR3 DNA sequence: TGTGCCAGCAGTTGGCGGAGCAGCCTCCAAGAGACCCAGTACTTC.

Here the CDR3 DNA reads TGTGCCAGCATCAAACCGGGGACAGGCTATGGCTACACCTTC. It specifies CASIKPGTGYGYTF. The chain recombines TRBV6-5 with TRBJ1-2; 8 bases line up with TRBD1. V dropped 7 bases and J dropped 4; count of bases not matched to a gene: 8. CDR1 is MNHEY, CDR2 SVGAGI, per germline. CDR3 length equals 14 residues.

This CDR3 is CASSAGPYEKLFF. CDR3 nucleotides: TGTGCCAGCAGCGCCGGTCCGTATGAAAAACTGTTTTTT. The chain joins TRBV11-3 to TRBJ1-4; no firm D call. The CDR3 is 13 residues long. Germline V gene sequence: CDR1 SGHNT, CDR2 YENEEA. V lost 5 bases and J lost 6, with 10 bases in between.

This sequence joins TRBV19 and TRBJ2-7; a possible D gene is TRBD1 (7 bases). The CDR3 extends over 12 amino acids. Trimming took off 6 bases at V and 4 bases at J, with 10 bases between the two ends. Germline CDR1 reads LNHDA; CDR2 reads SQIVND (reference sequence). CDR3 in amino acids: CASSRGRYEQYF. CDR3 in DNA: TGTGCCAGTAGCAGGGGGAGGTACGAGCAGTACTTC. Full variable domain (remainder filled in from reference TRBV19 and TRBJ2-7): DGGITQSPKYLFRKEGQNVTLSCEQNLNHDAMYWYRQDPGQGLRLIYYSQIVNDFQKGDIAEGYSVSREKKESFPLTVTSAQKNPTAFYLCASSRGRYEQYFGPGTRLTVT.

The count of this clone is one. V is TRBV25-1 and J is TRBJ2-1, with TRBD2 matching over 10 bases. This CDR3 is built from 16 residues. Germline loops: CDR1 MGHDK, CDR2 SYGVNS. J was trimmed by 4 bases and V by 2 bases; bases with no gene match: 5. The CDR3 reads CASSEGVAGGYNEQFF. In nucleotides, the CDR3 is TGTGCCAGCAGTGAAGGAGTAGCGGGGGGTTACAATGAGCAGTTCTTC.

V gene TRBV19 combines with J gene TRBJ2-5; 13 nucleotides agree with TRBD2. Germline lookup yields CDR1 LNHDA and CDR2 SQIVND (reference sequence). The CDR3 runs 17 residues. V trimming: 5 bases; J trimming: 3 bases; junction bases outside the gene matches: 9. The DNA for the CDR3 is TGTGCCAGTAGTCCCCGACTAGCGGGGGGCTATAAAGAGACCCAGTACTTC. Translating it yields CASSPRLAGGYKETQYF.